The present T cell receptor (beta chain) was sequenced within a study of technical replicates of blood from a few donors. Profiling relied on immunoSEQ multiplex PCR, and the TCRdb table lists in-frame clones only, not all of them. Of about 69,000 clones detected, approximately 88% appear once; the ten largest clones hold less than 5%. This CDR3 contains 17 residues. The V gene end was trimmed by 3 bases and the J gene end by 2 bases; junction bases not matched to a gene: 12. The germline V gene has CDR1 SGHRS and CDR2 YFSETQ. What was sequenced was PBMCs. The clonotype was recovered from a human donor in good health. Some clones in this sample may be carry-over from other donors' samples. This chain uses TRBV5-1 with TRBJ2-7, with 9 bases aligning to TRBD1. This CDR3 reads CASSWLPGTGTPYEQYF. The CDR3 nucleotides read TGCGCCAGCAGCTGGCTTCCGGGGACAGGGACTCCCTACGAGCAGTACTTC.